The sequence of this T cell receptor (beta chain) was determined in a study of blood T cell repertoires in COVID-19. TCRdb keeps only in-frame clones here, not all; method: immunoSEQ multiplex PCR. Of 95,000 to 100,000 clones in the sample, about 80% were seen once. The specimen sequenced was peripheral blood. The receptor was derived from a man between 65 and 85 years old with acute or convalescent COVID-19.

The CDR3: CASSLDNVNSPLHF. The CDR3 DNA is TGTGCCAGCAGCTTGGACAACGTGAATTCACCCCTCCACTTT. The J gene is TRBJ1-6, the V gene TRBV7-2; TRBD1 might be the D (5 bases). The V and J ends lost 3 bases and 7 bases respectively, with 10 bases between them. Germline lookup yields CDR1 SGHTA and CDR2 FQGNSA. The CDR3 covers 14 residues.